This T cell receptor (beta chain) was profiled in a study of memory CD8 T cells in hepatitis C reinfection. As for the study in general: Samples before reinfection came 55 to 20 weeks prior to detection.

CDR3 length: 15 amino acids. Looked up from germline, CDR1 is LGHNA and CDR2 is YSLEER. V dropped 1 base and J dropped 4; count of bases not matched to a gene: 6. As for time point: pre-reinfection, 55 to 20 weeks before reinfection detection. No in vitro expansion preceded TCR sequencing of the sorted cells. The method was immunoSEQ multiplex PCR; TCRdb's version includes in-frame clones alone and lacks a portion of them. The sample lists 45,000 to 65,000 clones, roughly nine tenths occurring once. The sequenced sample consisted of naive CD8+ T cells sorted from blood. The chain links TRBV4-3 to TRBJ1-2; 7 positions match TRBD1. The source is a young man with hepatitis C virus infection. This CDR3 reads CASSQATGDSYGYTF. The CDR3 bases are TGCGCCAGCAGCCAAGCAACAGGGGATAGCTATGGCTACACCTTC.